Below, 32 T cell receptor beta chains from the same sample are listed, as sequenced in a study of T-cell reconstitution after alpha-beta-depleted transplantation in children. Library preparation (for TCRbeta) was performed with unique molecular identifiers. TCRdb reprocessed the PCR reads with MiXCR, giving one entry per CDR3 protein. Here the sample spans a few hundred thousand distinct CDR3 sequences, roughly 44% being singletons. Here the sequenced sample was PBMCs, taken before TCRalphabeta/CD19-depleted stem cell transplant. Source of these receptors: a girl aged 2 to 9 with aplastic anemia, due to receive a stem cell transplant.

This chain connects TRBV6-2 or TRBV6-3 to TRBJ2-1; perhaps TRBD1 as D (5 bases). Germline V gene sequence: CDR1 MNHEY, CDR2 SVGEGT. The CDR3 runs to 16 residues. The V and J ends lost 2 bases and 7 bases respectively, with 18 bases between them. DNA of the CDR3: TGTGCCAGCAGTTACCCCGGAAGCCTCAAGGGGAATGAGCAGTTCTTC. Protein: CASSYPGSLKGNEQFF.

This clonotype was observed a few times. The rearrangement joins TRBV27 to TRBJ2-7, with D possibly called TRBD1 or TRBD2 (5 bases each). The CDR3 runs to 19 residues. Germline lookup yields CDR1 MNHEY and CDR2 SMNVEV (reference sequence). Between the trimmed V and J ends, which lost 3 bases and 3 bases, there was a span of 27 bases. CDR3 sequence reads: CASSFGGPGRDWGSYEQYF. The CDR3 DNA is TGTGCCAGCAGTTTTGGGGGTCCCGGGCGCGATTGGGGGAGCTACGAGCAGTACTTC.

This rearrangement joins TRBV6-1 to TRBJ2-1, with a weak D call TRBD2 (6 bases). Germline CDR1 reads MNHNS; CDR2 reads SASEGT. V lost 5 bases to trimming and J lost 2 bases, with 19 bases between them. The CDR3 has 17 residues. CDR3 protein: CASSPRRSGVPYNEQFF. The CDR3 nucleotides read TGTGCCAGCAGTCCTCGCCGGTCGGGAGTCCCCTACAATGAGCAGTTCTTC.

The chain recombines TRBV4-3 with TRBJ2-1, with 7 bases aligning to TRBD2. CDR1 and CDR2 from the germline V gene are LGHNA and YSLEER. The CDR3 totals 17 residues. With V trimmed by 3 bases and J by 0 bases, 8 bases remained unmatched. The CDR3 DNA reads as TGCGCCAGCAGCCAGAGGACTAGTTGGCACTCCTACAATGAGCAGTTCTTC. This codes for CASSQRTSWHSYNEQFF.

The J gene is TRBJ2-3, the V gene TRBV4-1; D unresolved. The CDR3 loop spans 15 amino acids. Germline lookup yields CDR1 MGHRA and CDR2 YSYEKL. Trimming removed 0 bases at V and 6 bases at J, with 13 bases between. This CDR3 is CASSQDNPNQDTQYF. CDR3 sequence (DNA): TGCGCCAGCAGCCAAGATAATCCCAACCAGGATACGCAGTATTTT.

This clonotype has more than one count but fewer than ten. The chain is built from TRBV10-3 and TRBJ2-3, with a tentative D call TRBD1 (5 bases). The germline gives CDR1 ENHRY, CDR2 SYGVKD. This CDR3 spans 13 amino acids. Trimming took off 2 bases at V and 5 bases at J, with 8 bases between the two ends. In DNA form, the CDR3 reads TGTGCCATCAGTGAGCCCAGGGAAGATACGCAGTATTTT. Protein product: CAISEPREDTQYF.

The chain carries TRBV20-1 and TRBJ2-3; a weak D match, TRBD1 (5 bases). CDR1 is DFQATT, CDR2 SNEGSKA, per germline (reference sequence). CDR3 length: 15 residues. V gave up 3 bases and J gave up 1 base, with 14 bases separating them. CDR3 in amino acids: CSARAREGGTDTQYF. The CDR3 DNA reads TGCAGTGCTAGGGCCAGGGAAGGAGGCACAGATACGCAGTATTTT.

V is TRBV28 and J is TRBJ2-7; D is undetermined. With 1 base removed from V and 5 bases from J, the gap between germline ends came to 9 bases. This CDR3 has 13 amino acids. The V gene's germline CDR1 is MDHEN and CDR2 SYDVKM. In DNA form, the CDR3 reads TGTGCCAGCAGTTTATTATCTCCAGACGAGCAGTACTTC. This encodes CASSLLSPDEQYF.

The gene calls are TRBV5-5 and TRBJ2-7; 7 bases map to TRBD2. The V gene's germline CDR1 is SGHKS and CDR2 YYEKEE (reference sequence). There are 14 residues in the CDR3. Losses at the gene ends were 1 base for V and 6 bases for J; bases not matched to a gene: 7. CDR3 in DNA: TGTGCCAGCAGCTTGCGCCACTGGGAGGGCGAGCAGTACTTC. Its protein is CASSLRHWEGEQYF.

V and J are TRBV6-1 and TRBJ2-2, with 11 bases that match TRBD1. The CDR3 length is 18 residues. The germline gives CDR1 MNHNS, CDR2 SASEGT. After removal of 6 bases from V and 0 bases from J, the junction contained 9 bases not matched to a gene. The CDR3 DNA is TGTGCCAGCAGACCGGACAGGGGGCGCAGGACGAACACCGGGGAGCTGTTTTTT. Translation gives CASRPDRGRRTNTGELFF.

This CDR3 is CASSYSGQGDTEAFF. The CDR3, as DNA: TGTGCCAGCAGTTACTCTGGACAGGGGGACACTGAAGCTTTCTTT. The chain links TRBV6-5 to TRBJ1-1; 10 bases match TRBD1. This CDR3 has 15 residues. The V gene's germline CDR1 is MNHEY and CDR2 SVGAGI. The V segment lost 0 bases and the J segment 3 bases; nucleotides outside the gene matches: 1.

The chain couples TRBV4-1 to TRBJ2-5; 7 bases line up with TRBD2. There are 14 residues in the CDR3. Looked up from germline, CDR1 is MGHRA and CDR2 is YSYEKL. V trimming: 4 bases; J trimming: 3 bases; junction bases outside the gene matches: 5. DNA for the CDR3: TGCGCCAGCAGCCCTGGGGCGGGAGAAGAGACCCAGTACTTC. The encoded protein is CASSPGAGEETQYF.

This clonotype was detected only a few times. The chain has TRBV20-1 and TRBJ2-7, with 7 nucleotides matching TRBD1. Germline trimming cut 3 bases from V and 5 bases from J; bases unmatched to any gene: 1. Germline V gene sequence: CDR1 DFQATT, CDR2 SNEGSKA (reference sequence). This CDR3 has 11 residues. In DNA form, the CDR3 reads TGCAGTGCTAGGGGGACAGACGAGCAGTACTTC. It codes for CSARGTDEQYF.

This clonotype was observed many times. J is TRBJ2-5 and V is TRBV29-1, with D tentatively TRBD1 or TRBD2 (6 bases each). The CDR3 runs 13 residues. V lost 7 bases, J lost 4 bases, and 16 bases lay in between. The V gene's germline CDR1 is SQVTM and CDR2 ANQGSEA. In DNA, the CDR3 is TGCAGCGCGGGGGCAGGGACAAGAGAGACCCAGTACTTC. Translating it yields CSAGAGTRETQYF.

This rearrangement joins TRBV14 to TRBJ2-7, with D maybe TRBD2 (5 bases). The CDR3 has 15 residues. Trimming took 2 bases from V and 6 from J, leaving 17 bases between them. CDR1 is SGHDN and CDR2 is FVKESK in the germline V gene. CDR3 sequence reads: CASSQTLRGVSEQYF. DNA for the CDR3: TGTGCCAGCAGCCAAACTTTACGGGGAGTCTCCGAGCAGTACTTC.

The chain links TRBV6-1 to TRBJ2-5; 7 positions match TRBD2. Germline CDR1 is MNHNS and CDR2 is SASEGT. V dropped 7 bases and J dropped 2; count of bases not matched to a gene: 7. The CDR3 totals 14 residues. CDR3 coding DNA: TGTGCCAGCATCCCGGGGGGAGGACAAGAGACCCAGTACTTC. Translating gives CASIPGGGQETQYF.

This clonotype was picked up many times. The rearrangement links TRBV3-1 to TRBJ2-2, with a tentative D call TRBD1 (6 bases). The germline gives CDR1 LGHDT, CDR2 YNNKEL (reference sequence). Trimming left V 4 bases short and J 2 bases short, with 17 bases between. The CDR3 totals 17 residues. CDR3 sequence: CASSPLGRGGNTGELFF. CDR3 DNA sequence: TGTGCCAGCAGCCCCCTCGGCAGGGGTGGAAACACCGGGGAGCTGTTTTTT. The complete variable domain, with remaining parts taken from reference TRBV3-1 and TRBJ2-2, reads DTAVSQTPKYLVTQMGNDKSIKCEQNLGHDTMYWYKQDSKKFLKIMFSYNNKELIINETVPNRFSPKSPDKAHLNLHINSLELGDSAVYFCASSPLGRGGNTGELFFGEGSRLTVL.

This clonotype was found a few times. This sequence joins TRBV7-8 and TRBJ2-1; tentative D call: TRBD2 (6 bases). Germline assignment: CDR1 SGHVS and CDR2 FQNEAQ. V lost 3 bases and J lost 0, with 18 bases in between. The CDR3 loop spans 18 amino acids. The CDR3 spells CASSLYFGAGSSYNEQFF. For the CDR3, the DNA is TGTGCCAGCAGCTTGTACTTCGGGGCGGGAAGCTCCTACAATGAGCAGTTCTTC. The complete variable domain, with remaining parts taken from reference TRBV7-8 and TRBJ2-1, reads GAGVSQSPRYKVAKRGQDVALRCDPISGHVSLFWYQQALGQGPEFLTYFQNEAQLDKSGLPSDRFFAERPEGSVSTLKIQRTQQEDSAVYLCASSLYFGAGSSYNEQFFGPGTRLTVL.

The chain uses TRBV28 and TRBJ1-1, with D perhaps TRBD1 (6 bases). With 5 bases removed from V and 11 bases from J, the gap between germline ends came to 15 bases. This CDR3 contains 12 residues. Germline values: CDR1 MDHEN, CDR2 SYDVKM. The CDR3 nucleotides are TGTGCCAGCAGTCGGACAGTATTGGGGGCTTTCTTT. Protein sequence: CASSRTVLGAFF.

The gene calls are TRBV27 and TRBJ1-2; tentatively, D is TRBD1 (5 bases). This CDR3 is 15 amino acids long. Trimming pared 3 bases from V and 3 bases from J, leaving 14 bases between. Germline loops: CDR1 MNHEY, CDR2 SMNVEV (reference sequence). Here the CDR3 DNA reads TGTGCCAGCAGTTTGGGCAGAGACAGCCACTATGGCTACACCTTC. Its protein is CASSLGRDSHYGYTF.

This sequence joins TRBV7-2 and TRBJ2-2; 7 nucleotides match TRBD2. V was pared by 4 bases and J by 2 bases, with 4 bases of the junction left unmatched. The CDR3 extends over 15 amino acids. Germline CDR1 is SGHTA and CDR2 is FQGNSA. The CDR3 sequence: CASSSVAGNTGELFF. As DNA, the CDR3 is TGTGCCAGCAGCTCAGTAGCGGGTAACACCGGGGAGCTGTTTTTT. The variable domain in full, with the rest retrieved from reference TRBV7-2 and TRBJ2-2, is GAGVSQSPSNKVTEKGKDVELRCDPISGHTALYWYRQSLGQGLEFLIYFQGNSAPDKSGLPSDRFSAERTGGSVSTLTIQRTQQEDSAVYLCASSSVAGNTGELFFGEGSRLTVL.

In this sample, this clonotype turned up many times. The chain links TRBV5-1 to TRBJ2-3; tentative D call: TRBD1 (5 bases). This CDR3 contains 16 residues. Germline CDR1 is SGHRS and CDR2 is YFSETQ. V was trimmed by 1 base and J by 3 bases, leaving 15 bases between them. CDR3 nucleotides: TGCGCCAGCAGCTTGTCAACAGGAACTAAAACAGATACGCAGTATTTT. Translation gives CASSLSTGTKTDTQYF.

This clonotype was counted a single time. The chain employs TRBV7-6 and TRBJ2-1; 10 bases fit TRBD2. Germline-derived CDR1 and CDR2 are SGHVS and FNYEAQ. CDR3 length equals 17 residues. Trimming cost V 6 bases and J 0 bases; bases outside gene matches: 8. This chain's CDR3 is CASSLTSGESSYNEQFF. In DNA form, the CDR3 reads TGTGCCAGCAGTTTAACTAGCGGGGAGAGCTCCTACAATGAGCAGTTCTTC.

CDR3 loop: CATTGLAGGPKSSYNEQFF. The CDR3 nucleotides read TGTGCCACCACGGGTCTAGCGGGAGGCCCTAAGAGCTCCTACAATGAGCAGTTCTTC. This chain uses TRBV12-3 or TRBV12-4 with TRBJ2-1, with TRBD2 identical over 11 bases. V lost 10 bases, J lost 0 bases, and 17 bases stayed unmatched. The CDR3 sequence is 19 residues long.

At least ten counts were recorded for this clonotype. The chain couples TRBV3-1 to TRBJ2-1; TRBD2 agrees at 13 bases. From germline, CDR1 is LGHDT and CDR2 YNNKEL (reference sequence). This CDR3 is built from 16 residues. Trimming cost V 5 bases and J 9 bases; bases outside gene matches: 10. The CDR3 DNA sequence: TGTGCCAGCAGCTCGGGACTAGCGGGATCTCAAGGTGAGCAGTTCTTC. Encoded protein: CASSSGLAGSQGEQFF.

The chain recombines TRBV9 with TRBJ1-1, with unresolved D. This CDR3 is built from 15 residues. The V end was cut by 0 bases, the J end by 0 bases, with 9 bases between. Germline V CDR1 and CDR2: SGDLS, YYNGEE. The CDR3 reads CASSVVMEMNTEAFF. The DNA for the CDR3 is TGTGCCAGCAGCGTAGTTATGGAGATGAACACTGAAGCTTTCTTT.

This clonotype was detected only a few times. The gene calls are TRBV18 and TRBJ2-3; perhaps D is TRBD1 or TRBD2 (6 bases each). The germline V gene has CDR1 KGHSH and CDR2 LQKENI. The CDR3 sequence is 16 residues long. V lost 2 bases to trimming and J lost 6 bases, with 18 bases between them. CDR3 region: CASSPVRQAGRDTQYF. The CDR3, as DNA: TGTGCCAGCTCACCAGTTCGACAGGCAGGGAGGGATACGCAGTATTTT.

This clonotype was seen more than once but under ten times. The chain recombines TRBV6-2 or TRBV6-3 with TRBJ2-7, with 13 nucleotides matching TRBD2. J lost 5 bases, V lost 4 bases, and 11 bases had no gene match. The germline V gene encodes CDR1 MNHEY and CDR2 SVGEGT. This CDR3 contains 17 residues. Here the CDR3 reads CASSSIRLAGGVNEQYF. DNA of the CDR3: TGTGCCAGCAGTTCCATACGACTAGCGGGAGGAGTGAACGAGCAGTACTTC.

This clonotype has more than one count but fewer than ten. The chain is built from TRBV20-1 and TRBJ2-5; D may match TRBD1 or TRBD2 (5 bases each). Trimming removed 7 bases at V and 2 bases at J, with 11 bases between. The CDR3 is made up of 12 amino acids. Germline-derived CDR1 and CDR2 are DFQATT and SNEGSKA (reference sequence). CDR3 sequence reads: CSVGPGQETQYF. In DNA, the CDR3 is TGCAGTGTGGGGCCGGGACAAGAGACCCAGTACTTC.

This clonotype was observed a handful of times. The rearrangement uses TRBV5-1 and TRBJ2-1; D gene unclear. CDR3 length: 18 residues. Germline V gives CDR1 SGHRS, CDR2 YFSETQ. Trimming cost V 0 bases and J 4 bases, with 20 bases left between them. The CDR3 loop is CASSLVRLNTDGYNEQFF. CDR3 bases: TGCGCCAGCAGCTTGGTTAGATTGAACACTGACGGGTACAATGAGCAGTTCTTC.

This clonotype was counted only a few times. The chain joins TRBV20-1 to TRBJ2-7; 16 bases align to TRBD2. The CDR3 totals 16 residues. V shed 5 bases and J 3 bases; nucleotides not matched to a gene: 7. Germline CDR1 DFQATT, CDR2 SNEGSKA (reference sequence). The CDR3 is CSAGGLAGGEGYEQYF. In DNA, the CDR3 is TGCAGTGCTGGGGGACTAGCGGGAGGGGAAGGCTACGAGCAGTACTTC.

The sample holds many counts of this clonotype. The V gene is TRBV7-6, the J gene TRBJ2-2; D is possibly TRBD2 (5 bases). The CDR3 is 13 amino acids. Germline V gene sequence: CDR1 SGHVS, CDR2 FNYEAQ. V shed 5 bases and J shed 5 bases, with 9 bases lying between them. The CDR3 loop reads CASSQPGTGELFF. The CDR3 DNA is TGTGCCAGCAGCCAGCCGGGGACCGGGGAGCTGTTTTTT.